These 31 T cell receptor beta chains came from one sample sequenced in a study of cytomegalovirus exposure and HLA in healthy donors. PCR was performed using 60 Vbeta and 13 Jbeta primers. Libraries were prepared by immunoSEQ multiplex PCR; TCRdb keeps only in-frame clonotypes and omits some of them. The table has 200,000 or so clones, about 80% seen once; the top ten hold around 2%. The sample consisted of PBMCs. These receptors all come from a woman aged 18-29 years in good health and CMV-seropositive.

The chain uses TRBV10-3 and TRBJ1-2; D call uncertain. The ends were cut back, 2 bases at V and 3 bases at J, with 7 bases in the middle. CDR3 length: 13 amino acids. The germline V gene has CDR1 ENHRY and CDR2 SYGVKD. The CDR3 region is CAISEEEDYGYTF. CDR3 nucleotides: TGTGCCATCAGTGAGGAAGAGGACTATGGCTACACCTTC.

This clone was counted a single time. This chain uses TRBV9 with TRBJ2-3; D remains unclear. V shed 0 bases and J shed 3 bases, with 8 bases lying between them. The CDR3 has 14 amino acids. Germline V gene sequence: CDR1 SGDLS, CDR2 YYNGEE. The CDR3 bases are TGTGCCAGCAGCGTAGACTTCCAAACAGATACGCAGTATTTT. This sequence encodes CASSVDFQTDTQYF.

This chain joins TRBV9 and TRBJ2-2, with 9 nucleotides matching TRBD1. The CDR3 is 15 amino acids. In germline, CDR1 is SGDLS, CDR2 YYNGEE. Germline trimming cut 5 bases from V and 3 bases from J; bases unmatched to any gene: 5. CDR3 in amino acids: CASSYRGQDTGELFF. The DNA of the CDR3 is TGTGCCAGCAGTTACAGGGGGCAGGACACCGGGGAGCTGTTTTTT.

This sequence joins TRBV5-6 and TRBJ1-2, with a possible D match to TRBD1 (6 bases). Trimming left V 0 bases short and J 4 bases short, with 13 bases between. There are 15 residues in the CDR3. Germline lookup yields CDR1 SGHDT and CDR2 YYEEEE. Here the CDR3 DNA reads TGTGCCAGCAGCTTGGCCAGACAGGTCCTCTATGGCTACACCTTC. It encodes CASSLARQVLYGYTF.

The CDR3, as DNA: TGTGCCAGCAGAGAACCCGGGACAGGGGGAAGCGAGCAGTACTTC. Its protein is CASREPGTGGSEQYF. The chain employs TRBV11-2 and TRBJ2-7; 11 positions match TRBD1. V shed 6 bases and J 6 bases; nucleotides not matched to a gene: 10. Per germline, CDR1 SGHAT and CDR2 FQNNGV. The CDR3 has 15 amino acids.

This chain joins TRBV28 and TRBJ1-2, with D possibly TRBD1 on 6 matching bases. This CDR3 contains 13 residues. V was shortened by 4 bases and J by 4 bases, with 10 bases between the two germline ends. Germline CDR1 reads MDHEN; CDR2 reads SYDVKM. In nucleotides, the CDR3 is TGTGCCAGCAGTTCCGGACAGCCCTATGGCTACACCTTC. Translation: CASSSGQPYGYTF.

This sequence joins TRBV5-1 and TRBJ1-3, with 7 positions matching TRBD1. CDR3 length: 15 residues. V was clipped by 5 bases and J by 3 bases; unmatched bases: 8. Germline values: CDR1 SGHRS, CDR2 YFSETQ. CDR3 bases: TGCGCCAGCAGTCCCTTTGACAGGGATGGAAACACCATATATTTT. This encodes CASSPFDRDGNTIYF.

DNA for the CDR3: TGCGCCAGCAGCTTGGTAGGACAGGGTAACAATGAGCAGTTCTTC. It translates to CASSLVGQGNNEQFF. The rearrangement links TRBV5-1 to TRBJ2-1, with 8 bases lining up with TRBD1. J was trimmed by 5 bases and V by 0 bases; bases with no gene match: 4. The CDR3 loop spans 15 amino acids. Germline V gives CDR1 SGHRS, CDR2 YFSETQ.

As concerns this clone: An end of the junction does not agree with germline; a read error may underlie this. The chain uses TRBV4-3 and TRBJ2-4; D unresolved. Germline CDR1 reads LGHNA; CDR2 reads YSLEER. There are 15 residues in the CDR3. DNA for the CDR3: TGCGCCAGCAGCCAAGAATCGCGATCCAAAAACAGTCAGTACTTC. Amino acid sequence: CASSQESRSKNSQYF.

This chain uses TRBV18 with TRBJ1-1; 7 bases fit TRBD1. After removal of 3 bases from V and 6 bases from J, the junction contained 1 base not matched to a gene. Per the germline V gene, CDR1 is KGHSH and CDR2 is LQKENI. The CDR3 has 12 amino acids. The CDR3: CASSPQGAEAFF. The CDR3 DNA reads TGTGCCAGCTCACCGCAGGGGGCTGAAGCTTTCTTT.

J is TRBJ2-1 and V is TRBV7-2; 8 positions match TRBD2. Germline CDR1 reads SGHTA; CDR2 reads FQGNSA. V lost 5 bases to trimming and J lost 6 bases; unmatched junction nucleotides: 9. This CDR3 spans 15 amino acids. The CDR3 protein is CASSPTTGGRNEQFF. For the CDR3, the DNA is TGTGCCAGCAGCCCTACCACGGGGGGGCGCAATGAGCAGTTCTTC.

V is TRBV9 and J is TRBJ2-5; D may be TRBD2 (5 bases). V was clipped by 3 bases and J by 2 bases, with 8 bases between them. Germline V lookup: CDR1 SGDLS, CDR2 YYNGEE. This CDR3 has 13 amino acids. DNA of the CDR3: TGTGCCAGCAGCGAGGACTTTCAAGAGACCCAGTACTTC. Encoded protein: CASSEDFQETQYF.

The rearrangement uses TRBV28 and TRBJ2-5; perhaps TRBD1 as D (5 bases). V was clipped by 4 bases and J by 1 base, with 16 bases between them. This CDR3 spans 16 amino acids. Looked up from germline, CDR1 is MDHEN and CDR2 is SYDVKM. This chain's CDR3 is CASSSPSDSIQETQYF. CDR3 sequence (DNA): TGTGCCAGCAGTTCCCCGTCCGACAGTATCCAAGAGACCCAGTACTTC. Variable domain in full (rest from reference TRBV28 and TRBJ2-5): DVKVTQSSRYLVKRTGEKVFLECVQDMDHENMFWYRQDPGLGLRLIYFSYDVKMKEKGDIPEGYSVSREKKERFSLILESASTNQTSMYLCASSSPSDSIQETQYFGPGTRLLVL.

The rearrangement joins TRBV30 to TRBJ1-3; D is ambiguous. The germline CDR1 and CDR2 sequences are GTSNPN and SVGIG (reference sequence). Trimming pared 0 bases from V and 2 bases from J, leaving 8 bases between. The CDR3 length is 14 residues. The chain's CDR3 is CAWSVVLTGNTIYF. In nucleotides, the CDR3 is TGTGCCTGGAGTGTAGTCCTAACTGGAAACACCATATATTTT.

The chain has TRBV2 and TRBJ2-3; D perhaps matches TRBD1 (6 bases). Trimming stripped 0 bases from V and 6 bases from J, with 7 bases between. From germline, CDR1 is SNHLY and CDR2 FYNNEI. The CDR3 extends over 13 amino acids. The CDR3 coding sequence is TGTGCCAGCAGTGAAGCCAGGGGTGATACGCAGTATTTT. Encoded protein: CASSEARGDTQYF.

The chain combines TRBV9 with TRBJ2-1; TRBD2 agrees at 11 bases. CDR1 and CDR2 from the germline V gene are SGDLS and YYNGEE. This CDR3 contains 15 residues. Trimming took 3 bases from V and 4 from J; bases not matched to a gene: 3. This CDR3 reads CASSATSGGYNEQFF. For the CDR3, the DNA is TGTGCCAGCAGCGCAACTAGCGGGGGTTACAATGAGCAGTTCTTC.

V usage is TRBV7-9 and J usage is TRBJ1-1, with D perhaps matching TRBD1 (6 bases). CDR3 size: 13 residues. Per the germline V gene, CDR1 is SEHNR and CDR2 is FQNEAQ (reference sequence). V lost 6 bases and J lost 7, with 15 bases in between. This CDR3 reads CASSSTGIGEAFF. The CDR3 coding sequence is TGTGCCAGCAGTTCCACAGGGATCGGTGAAGCTTTCTTT.

This sequence joins TRBV30 and TRBJ1-2; the D is unclear. The V gene's germline CDR1 is GTSNPN and CDR2 SVGIG (reference sequence). The CDR3 spans 12 residues. Deletions cut 0 bases from V and 8 bases from J, with 10 bases between. The CDR3 loop reads CAWSVIGLGYTF. The CDR3 nucleotides are TGTGCCTGGAGTGTTATTGGGCTCGGCTACACCTTC.

This rearrangement joins TRBV6-1 to TRBJ1-5; weak D call: TRBD1 (6 bases). Per germline, CDR1 MNHNS and CDR2 SASEGT. V was cut by 7 bases and J by 0 bases, with 13 bases left in between. CDR3 length: 15 residues. CDR3 sequence reads: CASNRELYSNQPQHF. The CDR3 DNA reads TGTGCCAGCAACAGGGAACTTTATAGCAATCAGCCCCAGCATTTT.

This rearrangement joins TRBV30 to TRBJ1-2; D is ambiguous. Germline V gene sequence: CDR1 GTSNPN, CDR2 SVGIG (reference sequence). V was pared by 1 base and J by 10 bases, with 19 bases between. The length of the CDR3 is 14 residues. The CDR3 protein is CAWSAYYLEEAYTF. The CDR3 bases are TGTGCCTGGAGTGCCTACTACCTCGAAGAGGCCTACACCTTC.

Here the CDR3 DNA reads TGTGCCAGCAGCTCAGGCCGCGGGCCCAATGAGCAGTTCTTC. It is translated as CASSSGRGPNEQFF. The V gene is TRBV7-9, the J gene TRBJ2-1; D is possibly TRBD2 (5 bases). The germline V gene encodes CDR1 SEHNR and CDR2 FQNEAQ (reference sequence). Trimming stripped 4 bases from V and 6 bases from J, with 13 bases between. The CDR3 runs to 14 residues.

This clone was counted once. This chain links TRBV30 with TRBJ2-2; TRBD1 might be the D (5 bases). The V end lost 0 bases, the J end lost 5 bases, and 7 bases lay between the germline ends. The CDR3 is made up of 13 amino acids. Per the germline V gene, CDR1 is GTSNPN and CDR2 is SVGIG (reference sequence). In DNA, the CDR3 is TGTGCCTGGAGTGTACAGGCGACCGGGGAGCTGTTTTTT. Its translation is CAWSVQATGELFF.

The chain employs TRBV7-9 and TRBJ2-5; 8 bases line up with TRBD1. The CDR3 totals 13 residues. J lost 5 bases, V lost 5 bases, and 4 bases had no gene match. CDR1 and CDR2 (germline): SEHNR, FQNEAQ (reference sequence). CDR3 sequence: CASSGQGLETQYF. CDR3 sequence (DNA): TGTGCCAGCAGCGGACAGGGCCTGGAGACCCAGTACTTC. Drawing the rest from reference TRBV7-9 and TRBJ2-5, the complete variable domain is DTGVSQNPRHKITKRGQNVTFRCDPISEHNRLYWYRQTLGQGPEFLTYFQNEAQLEKSRLLSDRFSAERPKGSFSTLEIQRTEQGDSAMYLCASSGQGLETQYFGPGTRLLVL.

V usage is TRBV2 and J usage is TRBJ2-4; the D gene is possibly TRBD2 (5 bases). Per germline, CDR1 SNHLY and CDR2 FYNNEI. Trimming removed 6 bases at V and 0 bases at J, with 6 bases between. CDR3 length: 13 amino acids. CDR3 in amino acids: CASRAVAKNIQYF. The CDR3 DNA follows: TGTGCCAGCAGAGCGGTAGCCAAAAACATTCAGTACTTC.

This CDR3 is CASSGQNSYNEQFF. The CDR3 coding sequence is TGTGCCAGCAGCGGACAGAACTCCTACAATGAGCAGTTCTTC. The gene calls are TRBV6-1 and TRBJ2-1, with TRBD1 as a possible D gene (6 bases). V was trimmed by 6 bases and J by 0 bases, leaving 9 bases between them. The CDR3 sequence is 14 residues long. Germline values: CDR1 MNHNS, CDR2 SASEGT.

The chain couples TRBV4-3 to TRBJ2-3; 10 bases are a match to TRBD2. V was clipped by 4 bases and J by 1 base; unmatched bases: 8. The CDR3 is 17 residues long. Germline V CDR1 and CDR2: LGHNA, YSLEER. For the CDR3, the DNA is TGCGCCAGCAGCCTAAAACCCGGGACTAGCGGCACAGATACGCAGTATTTT. This translates into CASSLKPGTSGTDTQYF.

This chain links TRBV5-1 with TRBJ2-5, with a tentative D call TRBD1 (5 bases). V was trimmed by 0 bases and J by 3 bases, leaving 6 bases between them. The germline CDR1 and CDR2 sequences are SGHRS and YFSETQ. The CDR3 is 13 amino acids. CDR3: CASSLAGKETQYF. CDR3 DNA: TGCGCCAGCAGCTTGGCAGGGAAAGAGACCCAGTACTTC.

V and J are TRBV2 and TRBJ1-1; the D is unclear. Germline CDR1 reads SNHLY; CDR2 reads FYNNEI. Trimming cost V 3 bases and J 11 bases, with 28 bases left between them. There are 17 residues in the CDR3. The CDR3 coding sequence is TGTGCCAGCAGTGACCCCCTGGACCGCGGCACGGGATATGGGGCTTTCTTT. The encoded protein is CASSDPLDRGTGYGAFF.

This chain uses TRBV7-2 with TRBJ2-7, with D hard to call. The CDR3 loop spans 11 amino acids. Germline lookup yields CDR1 SGHTA and CDR2 FQGNSA. V lost 5 bases to trimming and J lost 5 bases, with 7 bases between them. Here the CDR3 reads CASSGHHEQYF. CDR3 bases: TGTGCCAGCAGCGGGCACCACGAGCAGTACTTC.

This rearrangement joins TRBV2 to TRBJ2-7, with D unclear. The CDR3 has 12 amino acids. From germline, CDR1 is SNHLY and CDR2 FYNNEI. CDR3 region: CASGLSAYDQYV. In DNA, the CDR3 is TGTGCCAGCGGGTTGAGCGCTTACGATCAGTACGTC.

On this clone itself: A read error may account for a junction end that differs from germline. This chain uses TRBV5-4 with TRBJ2-3; the match to TRBD2 covers 12 bases. The length of the CDR3 is 17 residues. Germline CDR1 SGHNT, CDR2 YYREEE (reference sequence). The CDR3 loop reads CASTLEGTSGFTDTQYF. In nucleotides, the CDR3 is TGTGCCAGCACCTTGGAGGGGACTAGCGGGTTCACAGATACGCAGTATTTT.